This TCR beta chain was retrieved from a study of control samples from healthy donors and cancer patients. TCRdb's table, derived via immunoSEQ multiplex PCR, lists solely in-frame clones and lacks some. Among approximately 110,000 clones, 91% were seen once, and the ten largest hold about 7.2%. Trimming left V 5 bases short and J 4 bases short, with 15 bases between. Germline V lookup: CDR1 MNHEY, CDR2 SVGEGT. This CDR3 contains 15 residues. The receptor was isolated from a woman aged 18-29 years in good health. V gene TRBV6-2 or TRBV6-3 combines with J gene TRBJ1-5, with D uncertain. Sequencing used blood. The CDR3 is CASSRGVNLNQPQHF. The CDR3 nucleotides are TGTGCCAGCAGTCGTGGGGTAAATCTTAATCAGCCCCAGCATTTT.